This TCR beta chain was obtained from a study of blood T cell repertoires in COVID-19. Study-level information: Specimens from acute and convalescent COVID-19 originated in the United States, Italy and Spain. T cells, B-cell-depleted T cells, or PBMCs supplied cDNA or gDNA.

Deletions cut 2 bases from V and 0 bases from J, with 10 bases between. The germline gives CDR1 SGHTA, CDR2 FQGNSA. The CDR3 is 15 amino acids. As handled by the study authors: It was from reference gene primer amplification that nucleated cell counts were estimated. Here immunoSEQ multiplex PCR was the method, and the copy in TCRdb shows in-frame clones only, minus some. From that table come the V and J calls and clone size; the DNA was used to work out D and trimming. This table has under 250,000 clones, roughly four fifths appearing once. Sequenced input: peripheral blood. The sequence came from a man aged 25-45 years who had recovered from COVID-19. The V call is TRBV7-2, the J call TRBJ1-1; D gene ambiguous. This CDR3 reads CASSLRRAMNTEAFF. Here the CDR3 DNA reads TGTGCCAGCAGCTTACGGCGGGCAATGAACACTGAAGCTTTCTTT.